This TCR beta chain derives from a study of blood T cell repertoires in COVID-19. Overall study: Researchers got acute and convalescent COVID-19 samples from the United States, Italy and Spain.

Sequenced by immunoSEQ multiplex PCR; TCRdb stores in-frame clones only, minus some. This repertoire shows some 140,000 clones, 84% found once; its top ten account for 5% to 6%. The CDR3 is made up of 15 amino acids. The germline V gene encodes CDR1 SGHVS and CDR2 FQNEAQ. Trimming removed 5 bases from V and 0 bases from J, with 11 bases in between. Participants were aged about 18 to 90 years, lived in roughly 23 US areas, and enrolled virtually. The chain is built from TRBV7-8 and TRBJ2-1; a weak D match, TRBD2 (5 bases). Sequenced input: PBMCs or T cells enriched from blood (not recorded which). The clonotype originates from a man aged 40-49 years with acute COVID-19. CDR3 bases: TGTGCCAGCAGCCGAGGGTCGAGCTCCTACAATGAGCAGTTCTTC. Residues: CASSRGSSSYNEQFF. The entire variable domain, with the rest obtained from reference TRBV7-8 and TRBJ2-1, is as follows: GAGVSQSPRYKVAKRGQDVALRCDPISGHVSLFWYQQALGQGPEFLTYFQNEAQLDKSGLPSDRFFAERPEGSVSTLKIQRTQQEDSAVYLCASSRGSSSYNEQFFGPGTRLTVL.